These 22 T cell receptor beta chains were all obtained from the same sample, sequenced in a study of T-cell reconstitution after alpha-beta-depleted transplantation in children. Library preparation (for TCRbeta) was performed with unique molecular identifiers. MiXCR, run by TCRdb on the PCR reads, gives a single entry per CDR3 protein. Among 130,000 or so distinct CDR3 sequences listed, about 9.9% were seen once. The starting material was PBMCs, mostly from graft donor cells, obtained 180 days after TCRalphabeta/CD19-depleted stem cell transplant. The source of these receptors is a girl under two years old who had a stem cell transplant for combined immunodeficiency, so the T cells may come from the graft donor.

The chain uses TRBV27 and TRBJ1-1; D is perhaps TRBD1 (5 bases). Per germline, CDR1 MNHEY and CDR2 SMNVEV (reference sequence). The ends were cut back, 6 bases at V and 6 bases at J, with 23 bases in the middle. The CDR3 is 16 amino acids. CDR3 residues: CASSPFPFRDSAEAFF. The CDR3 DNA sequence: TGTGCCAGCAGCCCTTTTCCATTCAGGGATAGCGCTGAAGCTTTCTTT.

V usage is TRBV12-3 or TRBV12-4 and J usage is TRBJ1-2; TRBD1 agrees at 8 bases. Germline trimming cut 5 bases from V and 7 bases from J; bases unmatched to any gene: 6. CDR3 length: 13 residues. CDR3 region: CASSRQGMAGYTF. As DNA, the CDR3 is TGTGCCAGCAGTCGACAGGGGATGGCTGGCTACACCTTC.

CDR3: CASSPTPNYGYTF. The CDR3 DNA reads as TGCGCCAGCAGCCCGACACCGAACTATGGCTACACCTTC. The genes are TRBV5-1 and TRBJ1-2, with unresolved D. This CDR3 has 13 amino acids. In germline, CDR1 is SGHRS, CDR2 YFSETQ. Trimming pared 4 bases from V and 2 bases from J, leaving 9 bases between.

This clonotype was found a few times. This rearrangement joins TRBV29-1 to TRBJ2-7; perhaps TRBD1 as D (6 bases). Per germline, CDR1 SQVTM and CDR2 ANQGSEA. CDR3 length equals 14 residues. V lost 3 bases to trimming and J lost 7 bases, with 19 bases between them. CDR3 nucleotides: TGCAGCGTTGACGTTGGGCAGGGGAGTCGAGAGCAGTACTTC. This gives the protein CSVDVGQGSREQYF.

This clonotype was observed a handful of times. The chain couples TRBV12-3 or TRBV12-4 to TRBJ1-5; tentatively, D is TRBD1 (5 bases). V was cut by 3 bases and J by 4 bases, with 10 bases left in between. This CDR3 contains 14 residues. CDR3 protein: CASSFAAGNQPQHF. The DNA of the CDR3 is TGTGCCAGCAGTTTCGCTGCAGGGAATCAGCCCCAGCATTTT.

This sequence joins TRBV10-3 and TRBJ2-5, with D perhaps matching TRBD1 (5 bases). This CDR3 spans 14 amino acids. V dropped 5 bases and J dropped 3 bases, with 13 bases sitting between them. Per germline, CDR1 ENHRY and CDR2 SYGVKD. The CDR3 sequence is CAISSDKRKETQYF. CDR3 nucleotide sequence: TGTGCCATCAGTTCGGACAAGAGGAAAGAGACCCAGTACTTC.

In its sample, this clonotype was seen a few times. This sequence joins TRBV4-2 and TRBJ2-1; 8 nucleotides align to TRBD1. The CDR3 loop spans 16 amino acids. Germline V gene lookup returns CDR1 LGHNA and CDR2 YNFKEQ. J gave up 8 bases and V 3 bases, and 12 bases lay outside the gene matches. CDR3 in amino acids: CASSHSRTGNDDEQFF. In DNA form, the CDR3 reads TGTGCCAGCAGCCACTCCAGGACAGGGAATGACGATGAGCAGTTCTTC.

This clonotype was seen only a few times. The chain couples TRBV9 to TRBJ2-7; TRBD2 matches 8 bases. Germline-derived CDR1 and CDR2 are SGDLS and YYNGEE. The CDR3 sequence is 14 residues long. The ends lost 0 bases at V and 2 bases at J; junction bases unmatched: 1. This CDR3 is CASSVGGGPYEQYF. The DNA for the CDR3 is TGTGCCAGCAGCGTAGGCGGGGGGCCCTACGAGCAGTACTTC.

The chain couples TRBV7-2 to TRBJ2-5; 7 bases are a match to TRBD1. Germline CDR1 reads SGHTA; CDR2 reads FQGNSA. The V and J ends lost 1 base and 2 bases, in that order; junction bases with no gene match: 10. This CDR3 region has 17 residues. The CDR3: CASSLGTGTVTQETQYF. The DNA of the CDR3 is TGTGCCAGCAGCTTAGGAACCGGGACAGTGACACAAGAGACCCAGTACTTC.

The chain uses TRBV19 and TRBJ2-5; tentatively, D is TRBD2 (5 bases). V lost 6 bases and J lost 2, with 13 bases in between. Germline CDR1 LNHDA, CDR2 SQIVND (reference sequence). This CDR3 is 14 amino acids long. CDR3 DNA: TGTGCCAGTAGCACGGTGGGAGAGCAAGAGACCCAGTACTTC. As protein: CASSTVGEQETQYF.

This clonotype was counted between two and nine times. The V call is TRBV20-1, the J call TRBJ1-3; the D gene is possibly TRBD1 (6 bases). CDR1 is DFQATT and CDR2 is SNEGSKA in the germline V gene (reference sequence). This CDR3 region has 15 residues. V was clipped by 6 bases and J by 3 bases, with 18 bases between them. The CDR3 DNA reads TGCAGTGCCACCAGGGGAATACAGCTTGGAAACACCATATATTTT. Residues: CSATRGIQLGNTIYF.

This clonotype was counted between two and nine times. The rearrangement joins TRBV19 to TRBJ2-4; no reliable D call. V lost 7 bases and J lost 0, with 10 bases in between. CDR3 length: 14 residues. CDR1 is LNHDA, CDR2 SQIVND, per germline (reference sequence). The CDR3 spells CASISSLAKNIQYF. For the CDR3, the DNA is TGTGCCAGTATCAGCAGCCTAGCCAAAAACATTCAGTACTTC.

This clonotype was picked up many times. The V gene is TRBV20-1, the J gene TRBJ2-5; D is perhaps TRBD2 (7 bases). Germline CDR1 DFQATT, CDR2 SNEGSKA (reference sequence). The CDR3 runs to 13 residues. The germline V and J ends were trimmed by 3 bases and 4 bases, with 12 bases remaining between them. This CDR3 is CSASSRGAETQYF. As DNA, the CDR3 is TGCAGTGCTAGCTCCCGGGGGGCAGAGACCCAGTACTTC.

This chain joins TRBV20-1 and TRBJ2-2, with D perhaps matching TRBD2 (6 bases). The CDR3 extends over 16 amino acids. The germline gives CDR1 DFQATT, CDR2 SNEGSKA (reference sequence). Trimming stripped 0 bases from V and 1 base from J, with 12 bases between. The CDR3, as DNA: TGCAGTGCTAGAGATCCGAATAGCGGGAACACCGGGGAGCTGTTTTTT. It codes for CSARDPNSGNTGELFF.

This clonotype was observed a single time. The chain employs TRBV9 and TRBJ2-2; no clear D. The germline V gene has CDR1 SGDLS and CDR2 YYNGEE. V lost 5 bases to trimming and J lost 0 bases, with 17 bases between them. There are 17 residues in the CDR3. CDR3 sequence (DNA): TGTGCCAGCAGTTCTCCTGCTCGTAGGGCGAACACCGGGGAGCTGTTTTTT. Residues: CASSSPARRANTGELFF.

This clonotype has just a few counts. The chain couples TRBV5-1 to TRBJ2-5; D ambiguous. The CDR3 loop spans 14 amino acids. Per germline, CDR1 SGHRS and CDR2 YFSETQ. Trimming removed 2 bases from V and 4 bases from J, with 12 bases in between. The CDR3 sequence is CASSLPGPGETQYF. In DNA form, the CDR3 reads TGCGCCAGCAGCTTACCAGGACCAGGAGAGACCCAGTACTTC.

This clonotype was seen a handful of times. This rearrangement joins TRBV27 to TRBJ1-4; D may be TRBD1 (6 bases). V lost 5 bases, J lost 7 bases, and 14 bases lay in between. Germline CDR1 MNHEY, CDR2 SMNVEV (reference sequence). The CDR3 is made up of 14 amino acids. The CDR3 DNA reads TGTGCCAGCAGTAAGACGGGGGGCTTTGAAAAACTGTTTTTT. This codes for CASSKTGGFEKLFF.

The V gene is TRBV20-1, the J gene TRBJ2-7; tentatively, D is TRBD1 (6 bases). Germline loops: CDR1 DFQATT, CDR2 SNEGSKA (reference sequence). CDR3 size: 14 residues. V lost 4 bases and J lost 2, with 15 bases in between. CDR3 in DNA: TGCAGTGCTATCCGTCGGACAGCTACCTACGAGCAGTACTTC. It yields the protein CSAIRRTATYEQYF.

With respect to this clonotype: A junction end diverges from the germline sequence, so it may reflect a read error. The rearrangement joins TRBV6-1 to TRBJ1-1; TRBD1 aligns across 7 bases. The germline gives CDR1 MNHNS, CDR2 SASEGT. The CDR3 contains 13 residues. The CDR3, as DNA: TGTGCCGGCAGCCCCTGGGACAGCTATGAAGCTTTCTTT. This translates into CAGSPWDSYEAFF.

This clonotype appeared a few times. The chain recombines TRBV21-1 with TRBJ1-4. TRBV21-1 is a recognized pseudogene. The CDR3 spans 17 residues. The CDR3 loop is CASSKECTFGTNEKLFF. CDR3 DNA: TGTGCCAGCAGCAAAGAGTGCACGTTTGGAACTAATGAAAAACTGTTTTTT.

Ten or more counts support this clonotype. V is TRBV5-1 and J is TRBJ2-5; 7 bases agree with TRBD2. CDR1 SGHRS and CDR2 YFSETQ come from the germline V gene. The ends lost 2 bases at V and 4 bases at J; junction bases unmatched: 5. The CDR3 contains 14 residues. The CDR3 here is CASSFEGRGETQYF. The CDR3 nucleotides read TGCGCCAGCAGCTTTGAAGGGAGGGGAGAGACCCAGTACTTC.

This clonotype was detected a few times. The chain couples TRBV20-1 to TRBJ2-7; 8 bases are a match to TRBD1. The CDR3 contains 14 residues. V gave up 3 bases and J gave up 4 bases; unmatched junction bases: 8. The germline CDR1 and CDR2 sequences are DFQATT and SNEGSKA (reference sequence). The CDR3 sequence: CSARETGADYEQYF. The CDR3 region has the DNA TGCAGTGCTAGGGAGACAGGGGCAGATTACGAGCAGTACTTC.